The next 10 T cell receptor beta chains were all read from a single sample in a study of human T cells and chemical hapten exposure. TCRdb re-called the RACE reads with MiXCR, one entry per CDR3 protein. Found here are fewer than 100,000 distinct CDR3 sequences, 9.5% to 15% of them singletons; the top ten hold over 2%. Time point: patch test 1, 2 weeks after DPC sensitization. As to treatment: therapeutic diphenylcyclopropenone sensitization with weekly scalp DPC. This material consisted of whole blood, taken in connection with sensitization to the hapten diphenylcyclopropenone (DPC). The receptors stem from a woman between 40 and 55 years old with alopecia areata. Some clones in this sample may be carry-over from other donors' samples.

The sample holds a few counts of this clonotype. This chain uses TRBV27 with TRBJ2-2; D is uncertain. The CDR3 is 15 amino acids. V was pared by 0 bases and J by 7 bases, with 12 bases between. Germline V lookup: CDR1 MNHEY, CDR2 SMNVEV (reference sequence). The DNA of the CDR3 is TGTGCCAGCAGTTTATCAGTGCCCGTCCTCGGGGAGCTGTTTTTT. Its protein product is CASSLSVPVLGELFF.

This clonotype turned up a few times. The chain recombines TRBV4-3 with TRBJ2-7; D is ambiguous. The V and J ends lost 4 bases and 3 bases respectively, with 13 bases between them. CDR3 length equals 14 residues. CDR1 is LGHNA, CDR2 YSLEER, per germline. This CDR3 reads CASSRNPNDYEQYF. CDR3 in DNA: TGCGCCAGCAGCCGGAACCCGAATGACTACGAGCAGTACTTC.

This clonotype came up a few times. The CDR3 nucleotides read TGTGCCAGCAGTTATGGGGGACAGCTTTTCTACGAGCAGTACTTC. Translation gives CASSYGGQLFYEQYF. V is TRBV6-6 and J is TRBJ2-7; 7 bases agree with TRBD1. CDR1 and CDR2 from the germline V gene are MNHNY and SVGAGI (reference sequence). V gave up 3 bases and J gave up 3 bases; unmatched junction bases: 8. The CDR3 is made up of 15 amino acids.

This clonotype was observed at least ten times. V gene TRBV24-1 combines with J gene TRBJ2-5; D remains ambiguous. CDR1 is KGHDR and CDR2 is SFDVKD in the germline V gene. V was trimmed by 4 bases and J by 10 bases, leaving 15 bases between them. The CDR3 covers 13 residues. The CDR3 is CATSETMTTDQYF. The CDR3 region has the DNA TGTGCCACCAGTGAAACGATGACCACGGACCAGTACTTC.

This clonotype was recorded once. The chain joins TRBV7-2 to TRBJ1-6; the match to TRBD1 covers 7 bases. The trim removed 1 base at V and 7 bases at J, leaving 7 bases unmatched. Per the germline V gene, CDR1 is SGHTA and CDR2 is FQGNSA. The CDR3 consists of 16 residues. CDR3 sequence (DNA): TGTGCCAGCAGCTTAGGACAGGGCCGGGAGAATTCACCCCTCCACTTT. Amino acid sequence: CASSLGQGRENSPLHF.

This clonotype was seen many times. The gene calls are TRBV27 and TRBJ1-2; no reliable D call. The V end was cut by 5 bases, the J end by 5 bases, with 9 bases between. Germline V gene lookup returns CDR1 MNHEY and CDR2 SMNVEV (reference sequence). This CDR3 contains 12 residues. The CDR3 region is CASSPGPYGYTF. The CDR3 coding sequence is TGTGCCAGCAGTCCCGGACCTTATGGCTACACCTTC.

This chain links TRBV7-9 with TRBJ1-2, with a weak D call TRBD1 (5 bases). The CDR3 totals 15 residues. CDR1 and CDR2 from the germline V gene are SEHNR and FQNEAQ (reference sequence). V dropped 1 base and J dropped 4 bases, with 13 bases sitting between them. The CDR3 DNA reads as TGTGCCAGCAGCTTAGTTCTTCGGGGACTCTATGGCTACACCTTC. This sequence encodes CASSLVLRGLYGYTF.

The rearrangement joins TRBV10-3 to TRBJ1-2, with TRBD1 as a possible D gene (5 bases). The CDR3 is 14 residues long. Deletions cut 3 bases from V and 4 bases from J, with 12 bases between. The V gene's germline CDR1 is ENHRY and CDR2 SYGVKD. The CDR3 reads CAISDTGTAYGYTF. The CDR3 DNA reads TGTGCCATCAGTGATACCGGGACTGCCTATGGCTACACCTTC.

This clonotype showed up just a few times. The V and J genes are TRBV12-3 or TRBV12-4 and TRBJ2-4; D is possibly TRBD2 (6 bases). This CDR3 is 16 amino acids long. Trimming shortened V by 6 bases and J by 7 bases, and 22 bases separated the two germline ends. This chain's CDR3 is CASSRGSKGRWNIQYF. CDR3 DNA: TGTGCCAGCAGCCGGGGGAGTAAGGGGAGGTGGAACATTCAGTACTTC.

This rearrangement joins TRBV7-2 to TRBJ2-5, with TRBD2 matching 10 bases. Germline-derived CDR1 and CDR2 are SGHTA and FQGNSA. This CDR3 is 16 amino acids long. Trimming cost V 2 bases and J 4 bases; bases outside gene matches: 7. The CDR3 DNA follows: TGTGCCAGCAGCTTATCTTTAAGCGGGAGGGTAGAGACCCAGTACTTC. This translates into CASSLSLSGRVETQYF.